This T cell receptor beta chain was sequenced during a study of blood T cell repertoires in COVID-19. Study as a whole: COVID-19 samples collected from the United States, Italy and Spain covered acute and convalescent phases. Sample material is recorded as cDNA or gDNA derived from T cells, B-cell-depleted T cells, or PBMCs.

In the study's own analysis: Amplification from reference gene primers served as the basis for estimated nucleated cell counts. Profiling relied on immunoSEQ multiplex PCR, and the TCRdb table lists in-frame clones only, not all of them. The V and J calls and clone size were taken over from that table, and D and trimming were inferred from the DNA. This sample has 200,000 to 250,000 clones, with around 87% found just once. The CDR3 consists of 13 residues. Germline CDR1 and CDR2: MNHEY and SMNVEV (reference sequence). Between the trimmed V and J ends, which lost 9 bases and 6 bases, there was a span of 17 bases.

The sequence was obtained from a young woman who had recovered from COVID-19. Sequences were obtained from peripheral blood. This chain connects TRBV27 to TRBJ2-5; tentatively, D is TRBD2 (6 bases). CDR3: CASWDSPGKTQYF. The DNA for the CDR3 is TGTGCCAGTTGGGACTCCCCGGGAAAGACCCAGTACTTC.